A single sample is the source of the 31 T cell receptor beta chains below, sequenced in a study of blood T cell repertoires in COVID-19. TCRdb keeps only in-frame clones here, not all; method: immunoSEQ multiplex PCR. The repertoire holds tens of thousands of clones, with almost 85% as singletons. The sequenced material came from peripheral blood. These receptors were obtained from a woman older than 75 with acute or convalescent COVID-19.

This clone was detected a few times. This rearrangement joins TRBV6-4 to TRBJ1-1; tentatively, D is TRBD1 (5 bases). The CDR3 runs to 14 residues. The germline CDR1 and CDR2 sequences are MRHNA and SNTAGT. The V gene lost 6 bases and the J gene lost 2 bases, with 13 bases spanning the gap. CDR3 amino acids: CASRPDSYNTEAFF. The CDR3 DNA follows: TGTGCCAGCAGGCCCGACAGCTACAACACTGAAGCTTTCTTT.

The chain couples TRBV11-2 to TRBJ2-7; 7 bases agree with TRBD2. The V gene end was trimmed by 0 bases and the J gene end by 5 bases; junction bases not matched to a gene: 7. CDR3 size: 15 residues. Looked up from germline, CDR1 is SGHAT and CDR2 is FQNNGV. CDR3: CASSLDRDYLNEQYF. The CDR3 nucleotides read TGTGCCAGCAGCTTAGATAGGGACTACCTCAACGAGCAGTACTTC. Together with reference TRBV11-2 and TRBJ2-7, the CDR3 gives the full variable domain: EAGVAQSPRYKIIEKRQSVAFWCNPISGHATLYWYQQILGQGPKLLIQFQNNGVVDDSQLPKDRFSAERLKGVDSTLKIQPAKLEDSAVYLCASSLDRDYLNEQYFGPGTRLTVT.

V gene TRBV5-1 combines with J gene TRBJ1-1, with 9 bases that match TRBD1. J was trimmed by 4 bases and V by 3 bases; bases with no gene match: 10. The germline CDR1 and CDR2 sequences are SGHRS and YFSETQ. The CDR3 extends over 16 amino acids. The CDR3 DNA follows: TGCGCCAGCAGCTCCGGACAGGGGAGCCCCAGCACTGAAGCTTTCTTT. This codes for CASSSGQGSPSTEAFF.

In its sample, this clone was seen a few times. The CDR3 DNA sequence: TGTGCCATTAAACAGGGGGCGGTATCCGGGGAGCTGTTTTTT. As protein: CAIKQGAVSGELFF. The V gene is TRBV6-5, the J gene TRBJ2-2; 9 bases are a match to TRBD1. From germline, CDR1 is MNHEY and CDR2 SVGAGI. The V segment lost 10 bases and the J segment 6 bases; nucleotides outside the gene matches: 9. The CDR3 runs 14 residues.

This rearrangement joins TRBV15 to TRBJ2-1; the match to TRBD1 covers 8 bases. With V trimmed by 4 bases and J by 0 bases, 5 bases remained unmatched. Germline assignment: CDR1 LNHNV and CDR2 YYDKDF (reference sequence). The CDR3 totals 16 residues. In nucleotides, the CDR3 is TGTGCCACCAGCACTAGGACAGGGAACTCCTACAATGAGCAGTTCTTC. This sequence encodes CATSTRTGNSYNEQFF.

The genes are TRBV7-2 and TRBJ1-4; TRBD1 matches at 8 bases. This CDR3 has 13 residues. With V trimmed by 5 bases and J by 7 bases, 3 bases remained unmatched. Germline V CDR1 and CDR2: SGHTA, FQGNSA. As DNA, the CDR3 is TGTGCCAGCAGCCAAACAGGGGGTGAAAAACTGTTTTTT. It codes for CASSQTGGEKLFF.

V gene TRBV14 combines with J gene TRBJ1-2, with D maybe TRBD1 (6 bases). Germline CDR1 is SGHDN and CDR2 is FVKESK. The CDR3 consists of 13 residues. V lost 4 bases and J 8 bases, leaving 14 bases between the germline ends. The CDR3 is CASSPRGHGGYTF. The CDR3 nucleotides are TGTGCCAGCAGCCCAAGGGGACATGGAGGCTACACCTTC.

The CDR3 nucleotides are TGTGCCAGCAGCGGGACTAGCGGGAAGTACGAGCAGTACTTC. Its translation: CASSGTSGKYEQYF. The chain links TRBV27 to TRBJ2-7; 13 bases map to TRBD2. The CDR3 contains 14 residues. The germline gives CDR1 MNHEY, CDR2 SMNVEV (reference sequence). After removal of 6 bases from V and 4 bases from J, the junction contained 3 bases not matched to a gene.

This clone appeared a few times. The V call is TRBV10-1, the J call TRBJ1-2; D gene uncertain. CDR1 WNHNN and CDR2 SYGVQD come from the germline V gene (reference sequence). Trimming took 6 bases from V and 6 from J, leaving 20 bases between them. The CDR3 spans 15 residues. This CDR3 is CASRGLLGFRDGYTF. Written as DNA, the CDR3 is TGCGCCAGCAGGGGCCTGTTAGGTTTCAGAGATGGCTACACCTTC.

This clone came up a few times. For the CDR3, the DNA is TGTGCCAGCAACCCGGGACTAGCAGCAGATACGCAGTATTTT. Protein product: CASNPGLAADTQYF. The genes are TRBV6-5 and TRBJ2-3; 9 bases align to TRBD2. CDR3 length equals 14 residues. In germline, CDR1 is MNHEY, CDR2 SVGAGI. The V gene end was trimmed by 7 bases and the J gene end by 4 bases; junction bases not matched to a gene: 6.

The chain combines TRBV6-4 with TRBJ2-3; 7 bases are shared with TRBD1. The CDR3 has 15 residues. Germline trimming cut 5 bases from V and 0 bases from J; bases unmatched to any gene: 5. Germline V gene data show CDR1 as MRHNA and CDR2 as SNTAGT. CDR3 nucleotide sequence: TGTGCCAGCAGTCTAGACAGGGTCAGCACAGATACGCAGTATTTT. Protein: CASSLDRVSTDTQYF.

This chain links TRBV11-2 with TRBJ1-3, with D maybe TRBD1 (5 bases). The CDR3 has 16 amino acids. CDR1 is SGHAT, CDR2 FQNNGV, per germline. V was trimmed by 5 bases and J by 3 bases, leaving 17 bases between them. CDR3: CASSPMVGGSGNTIYF. The CDR3 bases are TGTGCCAGCAGCCCCATGGTTGGGGGGAGTGGAAACACCATATATTTT.

The chain recombines TRBV5-5 with TRBJ1-1; D gene uncertain. The CDR3 has 12 residues. With 4 bases removed from V and 2 bases from J, the gap between germline ends came to 6 bases. CDR1 and CDR2 (germline): SGHKS, YYEKEE (reference sequence). CDR3 protein: CASSLTNTEAFF. CDR3 sequence (DNA): TGTGCCAGCAGCCTCACAAACACTGAAGCTTTCTTT. The whole variable domain, filled in from reference TRBV5-5 and TRBJ1-1, reads DAGVTQSPTHLIKTRGQQVTLRCSPISGHKSVSWYQQVLGQGPQFIFQYYEKEERGRGNFPDRFSARQFPNYSSELNVNALLLGDSALYLCASSLTNTEAFFGQGTRLTVV.

The V gene is TRBV19, the J gene TRBJ1-5, with D possibly TRBD1 on 5 matching bases. V lost 3 bases, J lost 4 bases, and 13 bases lay in between. The germline CDR1 and CDR2 sequences are LNHDA and SQIVND (reference sequence). The CDR3 consists of 15 residues. The CDR3 is CASSISGGGNQPQHF. As DNA, the CDR3 is TGTGCCAGTAGTATCTCCGGGGGAGGGAATCAGCCCCAGCATTTT. The full variable domain, completed using reference TRBV19 and TRBJ1-5, is DGGITQSPKYLFRKEGQNVTLSCEQNLNHDAMYWYRQDPGQGLRLIYYSQIVNDFQKGDIAEGYSVSREKKESFPLTVTSAQKNPTAFYLCASSISGGGNQPQHFGDGTRLSIL.

This chain joins TRBV19 and TRBJ2-3, with 7 bases that match TRBD2. The germline CDR1 and CDR2 sequences are LNHDA and SQIVND (reference sequence). With 3 bases clipped from V and 0 bases from J, the junction kept 3 bases outside the gene matches. This CDR3 region has 15 residues. As DNA, the CDR3 is TGTGCCAGTAGTATCGGCGGGAGTAGCACAGATACGCAGTATTTT. Translated, it gives CASSIGGSSTDTQYF.

The sample holds a few counts of this clone. This chain links TRBV4-1 with TRBJ2-7, with 7 bases lining up with TRBD1. Germline loops: CDR1 MGHRA, CDR2 YSYEKL. This CDR3 contains 16 residues. With V trimmed by 4 bases and J by 5 bases, 14 bases remained unmatched. Here the CDR3 reads CASSLKDREDLDEQYF. CDR3 coding DNA: TGCGCCAGCAGCCTTAAAGACAGGGAAGATTTGGACGAGCAGTACTTC.

The chain uses TRBV5-1 and TRBJ1-2; 9 bases map to TRBD1. Unmatched junction bases numbered 12, after V lost 4 bases and J lost 8 bases. Looked up from germline, CDR1 is SGHRS and CDR2 is YFSETQ. The CDR3 runs to 15 residues. The CDR3, as DNA: TGCGCCAGCAGCCCTCTTTGGACAGGGGTAGAAGGCTACACCTTC. Amino acids: CASSPLWTGVEGYTF. The variable domain in full, completed from reference TRBV5-1 and TRBJ1-2, reads KAGVTQTPRYLIKTRGQQVTLSCSPISGHRSVSWYQQTPGQGLQFLFEYFSETQRNKGNFPGRFSGRQFSNSRSEMNVSTLELGDSALYLCASSPLWTGVEGYTFGSGTRLTVV.

J is TRBJ2-7 and V is TRBV5-1; 10 nucleotides line up with TRBD1. With 3 bases clipped from V and 6 bases from J, the junction kept 9 bases outside the gene matches. CDR3 length: 15 amino acids. Germline V gives CDR1 SGHRS, CDR2 YFSETQ. In DNA, the CDR3 is TGCGCCAGCAGCTCGACCGGGACAGGGGAAAGCGAGCAGTACTTC. Protein product: CASSSTGTGESEQYF.

The rearrangement uses TRBV5-6 and TRBJ1-5; D remains unclear. V lost 2 bases and J 8 bases, leaving 17 bases between the germline ends. CDR1 and CDR2 (germline): SGHDT, YYEEEE. This CDR3 has 15 amino acids. The DNA of the CDR3 is TGTGCCAGCAGCTTTTCTATTTCGCCCGGAGAGCCCCAGCATTTT. Protein: CASSFSISPGEPQHF.

The chain couples TRBV5-4 to TRBJ2-5, with D possibly matching TRBD1 (6 bases). The germline V gene encodes CDR1 SGHNT and CDR2 YYREEE (reference sequence). The CDR3 is 11 amino acids. The ends were cut back, 5 bases at V and 5 bases at J, with 7 bases in the middle. This CDR3 reads CASRGAETQYF. The CDR3 coding sequence is TGTGCCAGCAGGGGGGCTGAGACCCAGTACTTC.

J is TRBJ2-2 and V is TRBV18; 8 bases agree with TRBD1. The CDR3 length is 15 residues. Looked up from germline, CDR1 is KGHSH and CDR2 is LQKENI. The J segment lost 1 base and the V segment lost 2 bases, leaving 0 bases of the junction unmatched. The CDR3 nucleotides are TGTGCCAGCTCACCAGGGACAGGGAACACCGGGGAGCTGTTTTTT. Translating gives CASSPGTGNTGELFF.

This clone was counted only a few times. The V and J genes are TRBV18 and TRBJ1-5; the D gene is possibly TRBD1 (6 bases). Trimming cost V 3 bases and J 2 bases, with 17 bases left between them. This CDR3 is built from 17 residues. CDR1 is KGHSH and CDR2 is LQKENI in the germline V gene. CDR3 protein: CASSPIGGGAGNQPQHF. The CDR3 DNA reads as TGTGCCAGCTCACCCATTGGGGGCGGCGCCGGCAATCAGCCCCAGCATTTT.

The V call is TRBV19, the J call TRBJ1-4; D is perhaps TRBD1 (5 bases). V was shortened by 5 bases and J by 3 bases, with 10 bases between the two germline ends. From germline, CDR1 is LNHDA and CDR2 SQIVND (reference sequence). CDR3 length: 14 amino acids. CDR3 in amino acids: CASSGGAANEKLFF. The CDR3 DNA follows: TGTGCCAGTAGTGGAGGGGCCGCTAATGAAAAACTGTTTTTT.

The J gene is TRBJ1-1, the V gene TRBV6-5; D not resolved. With 7 bases removed from V and 9 bases from J, the gap between germline ends came to 12 bases. This CDR3 has 11 amino acids. Germline CDR1 is MNHEY and CDR2 is SVGAGI. CDR3 in DNA: TGTGCCAGCACCCTAGGCAGTAAAGCTTTCTTT. The encoded protein is CASTLGSKAFF.

This chain links TRBV7-2 with TRBJ2-2; 7 bases align to TRBD1. Losses at the gene ends were 7 bases for V and 6 bases for J; bases not matched to a gene: 11. The CDR3 length is 15 residues. The germline V gene has CDR1 SGHTA and CDR2 FQGNSA. CDR3 sequence (DNA): TGTGCCAGCACCTTGGGGACAGTTCTCTCCGGGGAGCTGTTTTTT. This translates into CASTLGTVLSGELFF. Filled out from reference TRBV7-2 and TRBJ2-2, the complete variable domain reads GAGVSQSPSNKVTEKGKDVELRCDPISGHTALYWYRQSLGQGLEFLIYFQGNSAPDKSGLPSDRFSAERTGGSVSTLTIQRTQQEDSAVYLCASTLGTVLSGELFFGEGSRLTVL.

V gene TRBV10-3 combines with J gene TRBJ2-1, with 7 bases identical to TRBD2. The V segment lost 8 bases and the J segment 6 bases; nucleotides outside the gene matches: 10. The CDR3 totals 14 residues. CDR1 and CDR2 (germline): ENHRY, SYGVKD. In DNA form, the CDR3 reads TGTGCCATCGTCTTTGCGGCGGGAGTCAATGAGCAGTTCTTC. Translated, it gives CAIVFAAGVNEQFF.

Points on this clone: At one end the junction does not follow the germline gene, possibly because of a read error. The V gene is TRBV7-3, the J gene TRBJ2-1; 10 bases line up with TRBD2. This CDR3 spans 15 amino acids. Looked up from germline, CDR1 is SGHTA and CDR2 is FQGTGA. The CDR3 bases are TGTGCCAGCAGCGTAACCGGGACTAGCGTGAATGAGCAGTTCTTC. This sequence encodes CASSVTGTSVNEQFF.

The gene calls are TRBV28 and TRBJ1-3; the D gene is possibly TRBD1 (6 bases). CDR3 length: 15 residues. V lost 3 bases and J lost 2, with 11 bases in between. Germline lookup yields CDR1 MDHEN and CDR2 SYDVKM. CDR3 nucleotides: TGTGCCAGCAGTTTGGGGGCCCTCGCTGGAAACACCATATATTTT. Residues: CASSLGALAGNTIYF.

J is TRBJ2-3 and V is TRBV6-6, with TRBD1 matching over 10 bases. Germline trimming cut 8 bases from V and 6 bases from J; bases unmatched to any gene: 8. The CDR3 runs to 14 residues. Germline loops: CDR1 MNHNY, CDR2 SVGAGI (reference sequence). CDR3 sequence reads: CASYRGQGYDTQYF. Here the CDR3 DNA reads TGTGCCAGCTACCGGGGACAGGGGTATGATACGCAGTATTTT.

J is TRBJ2-5 and V is TRBV19; maybe TRBD1 (6 bases). Germline-derived CDR1 and CDR2 are LNHDA and SQIVND (reference sequence). There are 14 residues in the CDR3. The V and J ends lost 1 base and 5 bases respectively, with 11 bases between them. The CDR3 region is CASSIGQGPETQYF. The CDR3 DNA reads TGTGCCAGTAGTATAGGGCAGGGGCCTGAGACCCAGTACTTC. The full variable domain, rest sourced from reference TRBV19 and TRBJ2-5, is DGGITQSPKYLFRKEGQNVTLSCEQNLNHDAMYWYRQDPGQGLRLIYYSQIVNDFQKGDIAEGYSVSREKKESFPLTVTSAQKNPTAFYLCASSIGQGPETQYFGPGTRLLVL.

The V and J genes are TRBV5-1 and TRBJ2-3, with D possibly TRBD1 on 6 matching bases. Germline CDR1 and CDR2: SGHRS and YFSETQ. This CDR3 is 14 amino acids long. Trimming stripped 4 bases from V and 4 bases from J, with 13 bases between. CDR3 nucleotides: TGCGCCAGCAGCAGATCGCAGGGGCCAGATACGCAGTATTTT. Its translation: CASSRSQGPDTQYF. Filled out from reference TRBV5-1 and TRBJ2-3, the complete variable domain reads KAGVTQTPRYLIKTRGQQVTLSCSPISGHRSVSWYQQTPGQGLQFLFEYFSETQRNKGNFPGRFSGRQFSNSRSEMNVSTLELGDSALYLCASSRSQGPDTQYFGPGTRLTVL.